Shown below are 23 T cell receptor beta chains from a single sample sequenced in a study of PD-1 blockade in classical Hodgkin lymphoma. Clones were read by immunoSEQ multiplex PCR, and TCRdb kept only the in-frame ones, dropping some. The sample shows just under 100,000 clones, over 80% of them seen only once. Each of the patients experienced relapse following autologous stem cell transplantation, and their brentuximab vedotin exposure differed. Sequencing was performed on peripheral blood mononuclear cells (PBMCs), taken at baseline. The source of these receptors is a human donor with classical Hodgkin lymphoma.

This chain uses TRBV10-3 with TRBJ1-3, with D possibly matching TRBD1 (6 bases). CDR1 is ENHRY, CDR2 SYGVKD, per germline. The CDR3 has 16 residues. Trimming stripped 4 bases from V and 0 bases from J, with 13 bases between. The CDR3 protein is CAISGGRGGSGNTIYF. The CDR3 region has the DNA TGTGCCATCAGTGGGGGAAGGGGGGGCTCTGGAAACACCATATATTTT.

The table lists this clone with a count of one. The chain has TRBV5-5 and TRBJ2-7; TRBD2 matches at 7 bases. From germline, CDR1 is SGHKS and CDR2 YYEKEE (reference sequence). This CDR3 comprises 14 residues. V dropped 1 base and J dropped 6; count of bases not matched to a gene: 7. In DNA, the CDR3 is TGTGCCAGCAGCTTGATTCTGGGACTAATCGAGCAGTACTTC. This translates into CASSLILGLIEQYF.

The CDR3: CASSHAGGVAGELFF. The CDR3 region has the DNA TGCGCCAGCAGCCACGCTGGGGGAGTGGCCGGGGAGCTGTTTTTT. This sequence joins TRBV4-1 and TRBJ2-2; D is perhaps TRBD1 or TRBD2 (5 bases each). Germline loops: CDR1 MGHRA, CDR2 YSYEKL. Trimming removed 3 bases at V and 6 bases at J, with 14 bases between. The CDR3 length is 15 residues.

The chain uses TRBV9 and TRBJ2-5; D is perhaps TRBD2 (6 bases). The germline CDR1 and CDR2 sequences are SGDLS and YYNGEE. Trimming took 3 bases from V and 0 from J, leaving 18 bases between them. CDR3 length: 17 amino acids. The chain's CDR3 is CASSGGLGTPDQETQYF. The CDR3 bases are TGTGCCAGCAGCGGAGGGCTCGGGACTCCAGACCAAGAGACCCAGTACTTC.

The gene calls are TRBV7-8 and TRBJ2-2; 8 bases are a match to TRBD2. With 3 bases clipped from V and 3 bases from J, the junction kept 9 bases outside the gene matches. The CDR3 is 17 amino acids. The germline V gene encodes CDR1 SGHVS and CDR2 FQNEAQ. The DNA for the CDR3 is TGTGCCAGCAGCTTTGTAAGGGCAGCGGGGGACACCGGGGAGCTGTTTTTT. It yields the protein CASSFVRAAGDTGELFF.

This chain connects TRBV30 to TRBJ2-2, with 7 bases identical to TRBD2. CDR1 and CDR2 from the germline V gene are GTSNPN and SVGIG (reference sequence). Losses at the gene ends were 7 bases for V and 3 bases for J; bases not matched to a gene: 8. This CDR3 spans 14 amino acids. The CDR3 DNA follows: TGTGCCTCCGGCGCGGGAGTTCACACCGGGGAGCTGTTTTTT. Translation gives CASGAGVHTGELFF.

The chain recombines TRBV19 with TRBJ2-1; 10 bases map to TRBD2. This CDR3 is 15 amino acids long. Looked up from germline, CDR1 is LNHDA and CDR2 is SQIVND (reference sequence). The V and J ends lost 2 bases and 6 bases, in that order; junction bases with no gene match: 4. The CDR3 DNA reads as TGTGCCAGTAGTATATCTAGCGGGAGTGTCAATGAGCAGTTCTTC. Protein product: CASSISSGSVNEQFF.

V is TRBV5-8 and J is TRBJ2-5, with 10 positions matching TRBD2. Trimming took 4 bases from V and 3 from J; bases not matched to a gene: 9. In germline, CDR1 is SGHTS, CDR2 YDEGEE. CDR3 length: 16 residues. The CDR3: CASSPLAGLTEETQYF. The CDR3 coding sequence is TGTGCCAGCAGCCCACTAGCGGGGCTAACTGAAGAGACCCAGTACTTC.

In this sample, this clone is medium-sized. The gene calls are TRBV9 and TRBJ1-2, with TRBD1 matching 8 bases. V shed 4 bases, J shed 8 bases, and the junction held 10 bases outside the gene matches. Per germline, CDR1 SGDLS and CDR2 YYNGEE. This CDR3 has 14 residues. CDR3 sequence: CASSLYDRGKGYTF. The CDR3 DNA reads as TGTGCCAGCAGCCTATACGACAGGGGAAAGGGCTACACCTTC.

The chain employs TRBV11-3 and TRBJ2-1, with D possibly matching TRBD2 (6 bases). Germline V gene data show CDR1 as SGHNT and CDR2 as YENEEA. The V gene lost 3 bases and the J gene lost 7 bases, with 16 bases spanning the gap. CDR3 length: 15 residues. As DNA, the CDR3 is TGTGCCAGCAGCTTCGGATTGGTTGGGGGGAATGAGCAGTTCTTC. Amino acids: CASSFGLVGGNEQFF.

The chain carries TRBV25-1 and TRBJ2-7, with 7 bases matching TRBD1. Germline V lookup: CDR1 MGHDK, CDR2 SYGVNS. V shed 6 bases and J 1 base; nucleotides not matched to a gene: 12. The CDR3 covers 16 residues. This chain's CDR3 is CASRQTGTAASYEQYF. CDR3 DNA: TGTGCCAGCAGACAGACAGGGACGGCCGCGTCCTACGAGCAGTACTTC.

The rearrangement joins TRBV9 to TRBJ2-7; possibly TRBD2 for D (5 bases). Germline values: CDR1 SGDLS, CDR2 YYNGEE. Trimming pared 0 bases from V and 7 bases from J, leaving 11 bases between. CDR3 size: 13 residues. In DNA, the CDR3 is TGTGCCAGCAGCGTAGGGGTTACTAGGGAGCAGTACTTC. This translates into CASSVGVTREQYF.

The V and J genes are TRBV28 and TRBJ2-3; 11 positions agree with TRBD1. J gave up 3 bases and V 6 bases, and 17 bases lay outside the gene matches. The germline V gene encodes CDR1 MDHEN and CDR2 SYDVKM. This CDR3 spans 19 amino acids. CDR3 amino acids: CASSRWGIGTGGRTDTQYF. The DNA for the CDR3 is TGTGCCAGCAGCCGCTGGGGTATCGGGACAGGGGGGAGAACAGATACGCAGTATTTT.

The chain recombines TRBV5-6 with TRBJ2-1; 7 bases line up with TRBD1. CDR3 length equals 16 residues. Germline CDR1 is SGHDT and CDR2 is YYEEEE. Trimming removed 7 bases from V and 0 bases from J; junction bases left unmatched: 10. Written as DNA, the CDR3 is TGTGCCAGCGTACAGGGGACGGAAAGCTCCTACAATGAGCAGTTCTTC. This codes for CASVQGTESSYNEQFF. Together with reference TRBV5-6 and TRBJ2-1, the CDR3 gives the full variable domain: DAGVTQSPTHLIKTRGQQVTLRCSPKSGHDTVSWYQQALGQGPQFIFQYYEEEERQRGNFPDRFSGHQFPNYSSELNVNALLLGDSALYLCASVQGTESSYNEQFFGPGTRLTVL.

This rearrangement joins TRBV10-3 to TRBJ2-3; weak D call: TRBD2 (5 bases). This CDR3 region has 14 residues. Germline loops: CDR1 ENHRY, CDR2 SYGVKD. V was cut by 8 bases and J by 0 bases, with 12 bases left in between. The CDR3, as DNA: TGTGCCATCCGGTCGGACTCTAGCACAGATACGCAGTATTTT. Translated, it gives CAIRSDSSTDTQYF.

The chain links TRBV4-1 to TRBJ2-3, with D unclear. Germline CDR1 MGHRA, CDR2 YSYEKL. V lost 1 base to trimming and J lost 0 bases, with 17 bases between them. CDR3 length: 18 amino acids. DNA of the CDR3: TGCGCCAGCAGCCAAGTGCGCAGAATAGAATCTAGCACAGATACGCAGTATTTT. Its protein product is CASSQVRRIESSTDTQYF.

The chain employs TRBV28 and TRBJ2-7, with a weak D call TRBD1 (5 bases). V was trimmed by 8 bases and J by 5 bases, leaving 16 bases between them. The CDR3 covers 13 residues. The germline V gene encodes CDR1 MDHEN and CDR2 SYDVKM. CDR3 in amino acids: CASGGWGVHEQYF. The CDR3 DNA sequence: TGTGCCAGCGGCGGATGGGGCGTCCACGAGCAGTACTTC.

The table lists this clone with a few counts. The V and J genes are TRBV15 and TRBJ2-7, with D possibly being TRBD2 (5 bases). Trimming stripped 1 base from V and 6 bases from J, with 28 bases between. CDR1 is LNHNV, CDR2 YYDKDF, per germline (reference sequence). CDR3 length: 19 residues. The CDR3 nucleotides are TGTGCCACCAGCAGAGGAGGCCTCATGGCGGGCCAGAGCATGGGCGAGCAGTACTTC. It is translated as CATSRGGLMAGQSMGEQYF.

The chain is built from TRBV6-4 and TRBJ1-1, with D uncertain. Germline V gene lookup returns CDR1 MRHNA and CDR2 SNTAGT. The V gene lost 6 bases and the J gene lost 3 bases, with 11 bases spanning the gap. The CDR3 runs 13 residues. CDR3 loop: CASSLEGDTEAFF. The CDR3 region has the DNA TGTGCCAGCAGCTTAGAGGGTGACACTGAAGCTTTCTTT.

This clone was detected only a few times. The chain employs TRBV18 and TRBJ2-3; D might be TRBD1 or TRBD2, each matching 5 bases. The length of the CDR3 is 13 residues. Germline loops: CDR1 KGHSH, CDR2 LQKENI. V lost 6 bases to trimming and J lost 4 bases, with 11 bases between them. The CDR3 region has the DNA TGTGCCAGCTCCCCGGGACCTGCAGATACGCAGTATTTT. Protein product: CASSPGPADTQYF.

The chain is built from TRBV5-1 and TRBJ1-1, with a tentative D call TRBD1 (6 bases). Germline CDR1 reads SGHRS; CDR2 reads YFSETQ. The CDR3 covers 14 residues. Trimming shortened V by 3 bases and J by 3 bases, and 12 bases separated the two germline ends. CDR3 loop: CASSSTGRDTEAFF. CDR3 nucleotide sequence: TGCGCCAGCAGCTCCACAGGGAGGGACACTGAAGCTTTCTTT. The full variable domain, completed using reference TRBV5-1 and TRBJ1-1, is KAGVTQTPRYLIKTRGQQVTLSCSPISGHRSVSWYQQTPGQGLQFLFEYFSETQRNKGNFPGRFSGRQFSNSRSEMNVSTLELGDSALYLCASSSTGRDTEAFFGQGTRLTVV.

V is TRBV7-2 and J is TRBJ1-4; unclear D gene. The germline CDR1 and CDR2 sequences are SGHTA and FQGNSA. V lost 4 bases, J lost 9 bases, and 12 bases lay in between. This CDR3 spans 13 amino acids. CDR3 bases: TGTGCCAGCAGCTCGGACTTGGGGAAAAAACTGTTTTTT. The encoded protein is CASSSDLGKKLFF.

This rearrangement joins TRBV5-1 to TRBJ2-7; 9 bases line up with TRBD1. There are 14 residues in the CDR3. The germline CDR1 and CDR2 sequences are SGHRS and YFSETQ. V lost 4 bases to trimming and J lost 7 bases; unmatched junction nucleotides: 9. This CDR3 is CASSQGQGGGEQYF. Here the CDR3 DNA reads TGCGCCAGCAGCCAGGGACAGGGTGGGGGAGAGCAGTACTTC.